The source of this T cell receptor (beta chain) is a study of blood T cell repertoires in COVID-19. V was trimmed by 1 base and J by 5 bases, leaving 8 bases between them. The CDR3 sequence is 13 residues long. The authors' processing: Nucleated cell counts were estimated from reference gene primer amplification. Method: immunoSEQ multiplex PCR; TCRdb's copy keeps in-frame clones and lacks some. V, J and clone size reflect that table, while D and trimming were determined from the DNA. The sample lists under 250,000 clones; about four fifths were seen once. Details on this clone: Other DNA variants within this sample encode the same CDR3.

This clonotype was sampled from a woman in her fifties or sixties with active or convalescent COVID-19. The sample taken for sequencing was peripheral blood. V gene TRBV12-3 or TRBV12-4 combines with J gene TRBJ1-1; D unresolved. The CDR3 loop reads CASSLGGGTEAFF. The CDR3 DNA sequence: TGTGCCAGCAGTTTAGGGGGAGGGACTGAAGCTTTCTTT.